These 28 T cell receptor beta chains share one sample of origin, sequenced in a study of molecular identifiers for immune sequencing clone quantification. TCRdb ran MiXCR on the PCR reads and lists one entry per CDR3 protein. The data show tens of thousands of distinct CDR3 sequences, roughly 17% seen once. The sample was naive CD8+ T cells from blood, with Jurkat cell RNA spiked in. Subset noted: FACS-sorted CD8+CD4-CCR7+CD45RA+ naive T cells. Receptors were obtained from a human donor in good health. Some libraries in this study had Jurkat cell RNA spiked in.

This clonotype was observed at least ten times. The chain employs TRBV6-2 or TRBV6-3 and TRBJ2-3, with TRBD1 as a possible D gene (6 bases). Germline assignment: CDR1 MNHEY and CDR2 SVGEGT. The CDR3 has 14 residues. With 8 bases removed from V and 0 bases from J, the gap between germline ends came to 12 bases. CDR3 in amino acids: CASERQGSTDTQYF. The CDR3 DNA is TGTGCCAGCGAGAGGCAGGGGAGCACAGATACGCAGTATTTT.

This clonotype has at least ten counts. The rearrangement joins TRBV5-1 to TRBJ2-7; possible D gene TRBD1, 6 bases. Germline V gene data show CDR1 as SGHRS and CDR2 as YFSETQ. CDR3 length: 14 residues. Trimming removed 0 bases from V and 3 bases from J, with 10 bases in between. The CDR3 region is CASSLETGYYEQYF. CDR3 bases: TGCGCCAGCAGCTTGGAGACAGGATACTACGAGCAGTACTTC.

This clonotype was recorded many times. This chain uses TRBV6-2 or TRBV6-3 with TRBJ2-3; 11 bases line up with TRBD2. Germline loops: CDR1 MNHEY, CDR2 SVGEGT. V shed 0 bases and J 4 bases; nucleotides not matched to a gene: 3. The CDR3 spans 16 residues. The CDR3 DNA is TGTGCCAGCAGTTACTCTACTAGCGGGGGAGCAGATACGCAGTATTTT. Translating it yields CASSYSTSGGADTQYF.

The chain couples TRBV7-9 to TRBJ2-7; no firm D call. This CDR3 has 15 residues. Germline values: CDR1 SEHNR, CDR2 FQNEAQ (reference sequence). Trimming left V 5 bases short and J 6 bases short, with 20 bases between. CDR3: CASSPSGGPMGEQYF. CDR3 nucleotides: TGTGCCAGCAGCCCCTCCGGCGGACCCATGGGCGAGCAGTACTTC.

At least ten counts were recorded for this clonotype. The genes are TRBV15 and TRBJ1-5; D is unclear. Per the germline V gene, CDR1 is LNHNV and CDR2 is YYDKDF (reference sequence). The CDR3 has 13 amino acids. Between the trimmed V and J ends, which lost 3 bases and 7 bases, there was a span of 10 bases. The CDR3 protein is CATSRGLLQPQHF. CDR3 coding DNA: TGTGCCACCAGCAGGGGTCTTTTGCAGCCCCAGCATTTT. The full variable domain, in which reference TRBV15 and TRBJ1-5 provide the parts outside the CDR3, is DAMVIQNPRYQVTQFGKPVTLSCSQTLNHNVMYWYQQKSSQAPKLLFHYYDKDFNNEADTPDNFQSRRPNTSFCFLDIRSPGLGDTAMYLCATSRGLLQPQHFGDGTRLSIL.

This clonotype was counted many times. Mismatch with germline at one junction end may stem from a read error. J is TRBJ2-5 and V is TRBV29-1; perhaps TRBD1 as D (5 bases). Germline V gene lookup returns CDR1 SQVTM and CDR2 ANQGSEA. CDR3 length: 15 amino acids. In DNA, the CDR3 is TGCAGCGTTGCGTGGAACAGGAGAACCCAAGAGACTCAGTACTTC. Its protein is CSVAWNRRTQETQYF.

This clonotype qualifies as medium-sized (0.01 to 0.1%). This chain uses TRBV12-3 or TRBV12-4 with TRBJ1-5; TRBD1 aligns across 7 bases. V lost 5 bases and J lost 1; bases outside the gene matches: 5. This CDR3 region has 15 residues. The CDR3, as DNA: TGTGCCAGCAGTCCGTGGGACAGCAGCAATCAGCCCCAGCATTTT. Translating it yields CASSPWDSSNQPQHF.

As regards this clonotype: With a much larger clone just one base away, this may be a read error. This chain joins TRBV3-1 and TRBJ1-1; D might be TRBD1 (5 bases). V was pared by 4 bases and J by 7 bases, with 22 bases between. Germline V lookup: CDR1 LGHDT, CDR2 YNNKEL (reference sequence). The CDR3 runs 16 residues. The CDR3 reads CASSPALAGQFSEAFF. The CDR3 bases are TGTGCCAGCAGCCCGGCGCTGGCAGGGCAATTTAGTGAAGCTTTCTTT. The whole variable domain, filled in from reference TRBV3-1 and TRBJ1-1, reads DTAVSQTPKYLVTQMGNDKSIKCEQNLGHDTMYWYKQDSKKFLKIMFSYNNKELIINETVPNRFSPKSPDKAHLNLHINSLELGDSAVYFCASSPALAGQFSEAFFGQGTRLTVV.

The gene calls are TRBV4-3 and TRBJ2-7; possible D gene TRBD2, 5 bases. This CDR3 is built from 17 residues. Trimming stripped 1 base from V and 0 bases from J, with 16 bases between. CDR1 is LGHNA and CDR2 is YSLEER in the germline V gene. Here the CDR3 reads CASSQGLGRPDSYEQYF. The CDR3 DNA sequence: TGCGCCAGCAGCCAAGGTTTAGGGAGACCTGACTCCTACGAGCAGTACTTC.

In its sample, this clonotype was seen many times. V is TRBV13 and J is TRBJ1-4; D is ambiguous. V was cut by 7 bases and J by 5 bases, with 11 bases left in between. Germline CDR1 PRHDT, CDR2 FYEKMQ (reference sequence). The CDR3 covers 13 residues. The CDR3 DNA sequence: TGTGCCAGCACCTTGAGAGGAAATGAAAAACTGTTTTTT. This sequence encodes CASTLRGNEKLFF.

This clonotype was seen ten or more times. The J gene is TRBJ1-1, the V gene TRBV29-1; D call uncertain. This CDR3 contains 11 residues. The germline V gene encodes CDR1 SQVTM and CDR2 ANQGSEA. With 1 base removed from V and 6 bases from J, the gap between germline ends came to 6 bases. This CDR3 reads CSVEGLAEAFF. The CDR3 DNA is TGCAGCGTTGAAGGTCTGGCTGAAGCTTTCTTT.

This clonotype was seen ten or more times. The gene calls are TRBV4-1 and TRBJ2-7; 11 bases are a match to TRBD1. CDR3 length: 13 residues. Germline CDR1 MGHRA, CDR2 YSYEKL. Unmatched junction bases numbered 0, after V lost 6 bases and J lost 2 bases. CDR3 in DNA: TGCGCCAGCAGGGGACAGGGGGCCTACGAGCAGTACTTC. Residues: CASRGQGAYEQYF.

This clonotype was detected a few times. This chain links TRBV18 with TRBJ1-1, with D uncertain. The CDR3 is 18 residues long. Germline assignment: CDR1 KGHSH and CDR2 LQKENI. V lost 2 bases, J lost 2 bases, and 21 bases lay in between. The CDR3 nucleotides are TGTGCCAGCTCACCAAGCCGACCGACGGAATCCCTTAACACTGAAGCTTTCTTT. This gives the protein CASSPSRPTESLNTEAFF.

A remark on this clonotype: This may be a read error, as it is one base from a much larger clone. The chain links TRBV2 to TRBJ2-2; D may be TRBD1 (5 bases). V shed 8 bases and J shed 3 bases, with 13 bases lying between them. Looked up from germline, CDR1 is SNHLY and CDR2 is FYNNEI. The CDR3 extends over 14 amino acids. CDR3 DNA sequence: TGTGCCAGCGGGTCTGGGGCGGACACCGGGGAGCTGTTTTTT. This translates into CASGSGADTGELFF.

This clonotype was recorded at least ten times. J is TRBJ1-1 and V is TRBV20-1; D is unresolved. The length of the CDR3 is 13 residues. Germline V gene sequence: CDR1 DFQATT, CDR2 SNEGSKA (reference sequence). With 6 bases removed from V and 2 bases from J, the gap between germline ends came to 13 bases. In DNA form, the CDR3 reads TGCAGTGCCTTGCCACTGACCAACACTGAAGCTTTCTTT. Protein sequence: CSALPLTNTEAFF.

This clonotype qualifies as medium-sized. This sequence joins TRBV7-6 and TRBJ2-3, with D possibly called TRBD1 or TRBD2 (5 bases each). CDR1 is SGHVS, CDR2 FNYEAQ, per germline. V was shortened by 0 bases and J by 2 bases, with 9 bases between the two germline ends. CDR3 length: 15 amino acids. The CDR3 DNA is TGTGCCAGCAGCTTAGCGGGACCCTTCACAGATACGCAGTATTTT. It is translated as CASSLAGPFTDTQYF.

This clonotype has a count of ten or more. The chain recombines TRBV4-1 with TRBJ1-4; D gene unclear. The CDR3 is made up of 17 amino acids. The germline CDR1 and CDR2 sequences are MGHRA and YSYEKL. Trimming pared 1 base from V and 2 bases from J, leaving 14 bases between. Here the CDR3 DNA reads TGCGCCAGCAGCCAAGTATCGAATCCCGAGACTAATGAAAAACTGTTTTTT. Translated: CASSQVSNPETNEKLFF.

This chain uses TRBV5-1 with TRBJ2-7, with D uncertain. The V and J ends lost 4 bases and 1 base respectively, with 9 bases between them. The CDR3 is 13 amino acids. Germline V lookup: CDR1 SGHRS, CDR2 YFSETQ. The CDR3 protein is CASSEDWSYEQYF. CDR3 in DNA: TGCGCCAGCAGCGAAGACTGGTCCTACGAGCAGTACTTC. Full variable domain (missing parts from reference TRBV5-1 and TRBJ2-7): KAGVTQTPRYLIKTRGQQVTLSCSPISGHRSVSWYQQTPGQGLQFLFEYFSETQRNKGNFPGRFSGRQFSNSRSEMNVSTLELGDSALYLCASSEDWSYEQYFGPGTRLTVT.

The sample holds many counts of this clonotype. The chain combines TRBV13 with TRBJ2-7; possible D gene TRBD1, 5 bases. The CDR3 loop spans 12 amino acids. The germline V gene has CDR1 PRHDT and CDR2 FYEKMQ (reference sequence). The V gene lost 4 bases and the J gene lost 6 bases, with 10 bases spanning the gap. CDR3: CASSYTGREQYF. The CDR3 nucleotides read TGTGCCAGCAGCTACACAGGCCGCGAGCAGTACTTC.

The sample holds many counts of this clonotype. The rearrangement joins TRBV4-3 to TRBJ1-3; the D gene is possibly TRBD1 (5 bases). In germline, CDR1 is LGHNA, CDR2 YSLEER. V was pared by 0 bases and J by 2 bases, with 11 bases between. This CDR3 comprises 16 residues. In DNA form, the CDR3 reads TGCGCCAGCAGCCAAGACGGCATGGGACCTGGAAACACCATATATTTT. Its protein product is CASSQDGMGPGNTIYF.

This clonotype was detected many times. The V call is TRBV6-2 or TRBV6-3, the J call TRBJ1-5; D gene ambiguous. Trimming took off 6 bases at V and 5 bases at J, with 17 bases between the two ends. CDR1 is MNHEY, CDR2 SVGEGT, per germline. CDR3 size: 15 residues. CDR3 sequence (DNA): TGTGCCAGCAGCCGCGACACATCCCTCTATCAGCCCCAGCATTTT. Its translation: CASSRDTSLYQPQHF.

This clonotype was counted many times. The chain carries TRBV5-1 and TRBJ2-7, with 14 positions matching TRBD2. Germline loops: CDR1 SGHRS, CDR2 YFSETQ. Trimming cost V 4 bases and J 10 bases; bases outside gene matches: 7. This CDR3 has 14 amino acids. The CDR3 DNA sequence: TGCGCCAGCAGCGCCGGACTAGCGGGGGGCCTTCAGTACTTC. As protein: CASSAGLAGGLQYF.

By frequency in the sample, this clonotype is medium-sized. The rearrangement uses TRBV4-2 and TRBJ1-1; no clear D. The germline V and J ends were trimmed by 2 bases and 2 bases, with 9 bases remaining between them. The germline V gene encodes CDR1 LGHNA and CDR2 YNFKEQ. This CDR3 region has 14 residues. The CDR3 sequence: CASSQYPPNTEAFF. Written as DNA, the CDR3 is TGTGCCAGCAGCCAATACCCTCCTAACACTGAAGCTTTCTTT.

Ten or more counts support this clonotype. The chain uses TRBV7-2 and TRBJ2-4, with 7 bases lining up with TRBD1. The CDR3 is 16 residues long. Germline CDR1 reads SGHTA; CDR2 reads FQGNSA. Germline trimming cut 1 base from V and 8 bases from J; bases unmatched to any gene: 11. The CDR3 DNA reads TGTGCCAGCAGCTTAGGGGCCGCAGGGGGATGGGACATTCAGTACTTC. Translated, it gives CASSLGAAGGWDIQYF.

V and J are TRBV27 and TRBJ1-1; weak D call: TRBD1 (6 bases). The CDR3 has 14 amino acids. The ends were cut back, 4 bases at V and 10 bases at J, with 19 bases in the middle. CDR1 MNHEY and CDR2 SMNVEV come from the germline V gene (reference sequence). The CDR3 spells CASSSGDTTLVAFF. CDR3 DNA: TGTGCCAGCAGTTCGGGGGACACAACCTTGGTAGCTTTCTTT.

This clonotype ranks as medium-sized. The V call is TRBV29-1, the J call TRBJ2-3; the D gene is possibly TRBD2 (6 bases). The CDR3 runs 14 residues. The germline gives CDR1 SQVTM, CDR2 ANQGSEA. Trimming removed 4 bases at V and 1 base at J, with 12 bases between. The CDR3 sequence: CSVVPTGGTDTQYF. For the CDR3, the DNA is TGCAGCGTTGTCCCTACGGGGGGCACAGATACGCAGTATTTT.

This clonotype was counted ten times or more. This sequence joins TRBV7-9 and TRBJ1-2; 9 bases align to TRBD1. The CDR3 contains 16 residues. Trimming at V came to 5 bases and at J to 8 bases, leaving 15 bases not matched to a gene. Germline V gene sequence: CDR1 SEHNR, CDR2 FQNEAQ (reference sequence). CDR3 sequence: CASSLGQGHGVNGYTF. For the CDR3, the DNA is TGTGCCAGCAGCCTAGGACAGGGGCACGGAGTGAACGGCTACACCTTC.

Only a few counts were recorded for this clonotype. This could be a read error, since a much larger clone is one nucleotide away. The CDR3: CASSSQPGRAYGYTF. The CDR3 bases are TGTGCCAGCAGTTCCCAACCTGGCAGGGCCTATGGCTACACCTTC. This chain links TRBV2 with TRBJ1-2, with D tentatively TRBD1 (5 bases). V lost 5 bases to trimming and J lost 4 bases, with 17 bases between them. Germline loops: CDR1 SNHLY, CDR2 FYNNEI. This CDR3 contains 15 residues.